A selection of T cell receptor beta chains follows, all from one sample in a study of CXCR3-negative and CXCR3-positive naive CD8 T cells. TCRdb re-analyzed the 5' RACE reads; it lists each CDR3 protein once, without DNA. The ten most abundant clones cover approximately 0.27% of a sample with about 150,000 distinct CDR3 sequences. The sequenced sample consisted of naive CXCR3+ CD8+ T cells from blood. The receptors stem from a human donor in good health. Some clones in this sample may be carry-over from other donors' samples. CDR3s include the opening cysteine and the closing phenylalanine or tryptophan.

J: TRBJ2-7; V: TRBV7-9; CDR3: CASSGPTSYEQYF
J: TRBJ1-1; V: TRBV4-2; CDR3: CASSQTTEQNTEAFF
J: TRBJ2-7; V: TRBV14; CDR3: CASSQGTSGSYEQYF
J: TRBJ2-5; V: TRBV4-3; CDR3: CASSQEDNEETQYF
J: TRBJ2-7; V: TRBV27; CDR3: CASSWGQVMDEQYF
J: TRBJ2-7; V: TRBV29-1; CDR3: CSVEPGQERHYEQYF
J: TRBJ2-1; V: TRBV29-1; CDR3: CSVITGDGYNEQFF
J: TRBJ2-2; V: TRBV14; CDR3: CASSQLVPGHLTGELFF
J: TRBJ1-1; V: TRBV20-1; CDR3: CSANPGTEVTEAFF
J: TRBJ2-5; V: TRBV11-2; CDR3: CASSLMGTDQETQYF
J: TRBJ2-5; V: TRBV28; CDR3: CASRKWNSETQYF
J: TRBJ2-3; V: TRBV6-2/TRBV6-3; CDR3: CASSYSGFTDTQYF
J: TRBJ2-7; V: TRBV7-9; CDR3: CASSLVIHEQYF
J: TRBJ2-7; V: TRBV29-1; CDR3: CSVEGLDGVAYEQYF
J: TRBJ2-5; V: TRBV7-9; CDR3: CASSNLLTGDIQETQYF
J: TRBJ1-2; V: TRBV5-1; CDR3: CASFGSIEQNYGYTF
J: TRBJ2-3; V: TRBV20-1; CDR3: CSATRSDTQYF
J: TRBJ1-6; V: TRBV9; CDR3: CASSVSGSPLHF
J: TRBJ2-3; V: TRBV5-6; CDR3: CASSLIASGTLTDTQYF
J: TRBJ2-7; V: TRBV9; CDR3: CASSARDRGDEQYF
J: TRBJ2-2; V: TRBV6-5; CDR3: CASSWGINTGELFF
J: TRBJ1-2; V: TRBV6-5; CDR3: CASSYSSRGGDGYTF